The rows below give T cell receptor beta chains drawn from one sample of a study of technical replicates of blood from several donors. Assay: immunoSEQ multiplex PCR; the TCRdb copy retains only in-frame clones and omits some. The sample lists about 68,000 clones, approximately 97% occurring once. The material sequenced was T cells isolated from PBMCs. The receptors here all came from a human donor in good health. The CDR3 runs from the conserved cysteine through the conserved F or W. The order of the fields is V gene, J gene, CDR3 protein.

>TRBV5-1|TRBJ2-1
CASSLSGPDNEQFF
>TRBV10-1|TRBJ1-1
CASSESGGFVGAFF
>TRBV5-1|TRBJ2-1
CASSSPSGSTDNEQFF
>TRBV7-9|TRBJ1-5
CASSFAGQGNQPQHF
>TRBV5-1|TRBJ1-4
CASSFDGGMDEKLFF
>TRBV19|TRBJ2-7
CASSTGIPLEQYF
>TRBV9|TRBJ1-1
CASSPRQGGVAEAFF
>TRBV7-2|TRBJ1-3
CASSLVTGVGNTIYF
>TRBV30|TRBJ2-7
CAWGMNQVDEQYF
>TRBV2|TRBJ2-7
CASSVRAIRAGDEQYF
>TRBV19|TRBJ2-7
CASSMTDSYEQYF
>TRBV7-2|TRBJ2-5
CASSQRLGQETQYF
>TRBV5-1|TRBJ2-5
CASSWGTSGRSEKETQYF
>TRBV15|TRBJ1-5
CATSMRGKQPQHF
>TRBV6-5|TRBJ1-2
CASSYSGQGARGYTF
>TRBV27|TRBJ2-2
CASSTIAAMNTGELFF
>TRBV9|TRBJ2-7
CASSVGAGGIQYEQYF
>TRBV19|TRBJ2-2
CASRWGSGNTGELFF
>TRBV18|TRBJ1-1
CASSHERQTNTEAFF
>TRBV9|TRBJ1-3
CASSVSGDTIYF
>TRBV13|TRBJ1-1
CASSGWGQMNTEAFF
>TRBV10-3|TRBJ2-5
CAISEEGMETQYF
>TRBV11-2|TRBJ2-7
CASSDRGTSGSEQYF
>TRBV9|TRBJ2-4
CASSVGTGAGNIQYF
>TRBV11-3|TRBJ2-2
CASSPRTGDGTGELFF
>TRBV29-1|TRBJ2-1
CSVATSGKYNEQFF
>TRBV18|TRBJ2-7
CASSPVGTGSYEQYF
>TRBV27|TRBJ2-7
CASSFAVF
>TRBV5-5|TRBJ2-2
CASSRLASPGELFF
>TRBV2|TRBJ2-7
CAGGTVQYEQYF
>TRBV5-1|TRBJ1-1
CASSQETGLNTEAFF
>TRBV10-3|TRBJ1-1
CAINGQGNTEAFF
>TRBV7-9|TRBJ2-2
CASSLSENTGELFF
>TRBV27|TRBJ1-1
CASSLSYDRVWNTEAFF
>TRBV28|TRBJ1-1
CASRQGGENTEAFF
>TRBV27|TRBJ1-1
CASGKQALAFF
>TRBV10-3|TRBJ2-7
CASGDSGRTYEQYF
>TRBV7-9|TRBJ2-1
CASSPGDWYNEQFF
>TRBV5-1|TRBJ1-1
CASSSDRALNTEAFF
>TRBV7-2|TRBJ1-5
CASSLGGQAVQPQHF
>TRBV19|TRBJ2-7
CASRNGPSGSGNEQYF
>TRBV30|TRBJ2-7
CAWSGTKRTSGRAKPYEQYF
>TRBV7-2|TRBJ1-1
CASSPGQGGFMNTEAFF
>TRBV19|TRBJ1-4
CASSIVQVYTTNEKLFF
>TRBV9|TRBJ1-1
CASSGSGTGGTEAFF
>TRBV5-6|TRBJ2-7
CASSFRLTGFNEQYF
>TRBV23-1|TRBJ2-7
CASREQGKFDEQYF
>TRBV5-5|TRBJ1-5
CASSLGQGYQPQHF
>TRBV7-8|TRBJ1-1
CASSLGELNTEAFF
>TRBV15|TRBJ2-1
CATSRDLGRNEQFF
>TRBV19|TRBJ2-7
CASSIFGGSLGEQYF